This T cell receptor (beta chain) was obtained from a study of blood T cells in healthy people across ages. Study information: Template switching recovered approximately one barcoded beta molecule for every two T cells. Whole-study findings and limits: The CMV status of each donor remained undetermined, and this could have confounded shifts in expanded clonotypes.

Through a sample-barcoded 5' primer and a J-beta primer mix, a second PCR was run for roughly 6 to 12 cycles. TCRdb processed the 5' RACE reads anew with MiXCR; each CDR3 protein has one entry. The sample shows about 630,000 distinct CDR3 sequences, roughly 21% of them seen only once. They isolated at least 7 million PBMCs from each sample. Comments on this clonotype: The target antigen is unknown.

CDR1 is DFQATT and CDR2 is SNEGSKA in the germline V gene (reference sequence). This CDR3 has 15 residues. The receptor's source is a man in his 70s in good health. The genes are TRBV20-1 and TRBJ2-5; D is undetermined. The DNA end favors TRBJ2-7, so the J call may be wrong. Sequencing was performed on blood. The CDR3 reads CSASGQPEGSYEQYF. Written as DNA, the CDR3 is TGCAGTGCTAGCGGCCAGCCCGAAGGGTCCTACGAGCAGTACTTC.